These 16 T cell receptor beta chains were all obtained from the same sample, sequenced in a study of tumor and adjacent non-tumor tissue in lung cancer. This sample's RNA came from whole unsorted tissue. A modified ARM-PCR protocol with three rounds of nested PCR amplified TCRbeta. TCRdb used MiXCR to reprocess the multiplex PCR reads, holding one entry per CDR3 protein. The sample records about 110,000 distinct CDR3 sequences, approximately 84% being singletons. The source material was lung tumor tissue. These receptors were obtained from a man between 70 and 80 years old with non-small cell lung cancer.

In this sample, this clonotype turned up once. This CDR3 is missing its conserved last phenylalanine or tryptophan, likely due to a read error. This chain joins TRBV11-3 and TRBJ2-5; no clear D gene. This CDR3 has 15 amino acids. Germline V lookup: CDR1 SGHNT, CDR2 YENEEA. CDR3 nucleotide sequence: TGTGCCAGCAGCTTAGGGATTACTCTGGACGAGACACAGTACTAC. This translates into CASSLGITLDETQYY.

The chain uses TRBV4-2 and TRBJ1-1; TRBD1 agrees at 9 bases. Germline-derived CDR1 and CDR2 are LGHNA and YNFKEQ. The CDR3 contains 15 residues. V gave up 4 bases and J gave up 4 bases; unmatched junction bases: 7. The CDR3 sequence is CASSPVTGGATEAFF. The DNA for the CDR3 is TGTGCCAGCAGCCCCGTGACAGGGGGGGCCACTGAAGCTTTCTTT.

In this sample, this clonotype turned up once. This sequence joins TRBV29-1 and TRBJ1-2; D gene ambiguous. The germline CDR1 and CDR2 sequences are SQVTM and ANQGSEA. The CDR3 is 13 amino acids. Deletions cut 7 bases from V and 8 bases from J, with 20 bases between. CDR3 residues: CSAETTCVGGYTF. CDR3 coding DNA: TGCAGCGCCGAGACGACATGCGTTGGCGGCTACACCTTC.

V gene TRBV5-1 combines with J gene TRBJ1-1, with D perhaps TRBD1 (5 bases). CDR3 size: 15 residues. In germline, CDR1 is SGHRS, CDR2 YFSETQ. The germline V and J ends were trimmed by 6 bases and 1 base, with 16 bases remaining between them. The CDR3 sequence: CASNIQGEGNTEAFF. DNA for the CDR3: TGCGCCAGCAATATCCAAGGGGAGGGGAACACTGAAGCTTTCTTT. Full variable domain (missing parts from reference TRBV5-1 and TRBJ1-1): KAGVTQTPRYLIKTRGQQVTLSCSPISGHRSVSWYQQTPGQGLQFLFEYFSETQRNKGNFPGRFSGRQFSNSRSEMNVSTLELGDSALYLCASNIQGEGNTEAFFGQGTRLTVV.

As to this clonotype: The conserved phenylalanine or tryptophan normally closing the CDR3 is absent here, so this likely arose from a read error. V and J are TRBV6-5 and TRBJ2-1; D ambiguous. The V end was cut by 9 bases, the J end by 0 bases, with 18 bases between. Germline CDR1 is MNHEY and CDR2 is SVGAGI. The CDR3 has 16 residues. The CDR3 DNA is TGTGCCAGTAGCCCTCCCGGGCCACGCTCCTACAATGAGCAGTTCTCC. It translates to CASSPPGPRSYNEQFS.

To note about this clonotype: Because the CDR3's place on the DNA is in doubt, the DNA is left out and the CDR3 is given as listed by TCRdb. The V call is TRBV6-1, the J call TRBJ1-2; TRBD1 is the table's D call and was not checked against the DNA. The CDR3 is 14 residues long, ends included. In germline, CDR1 is MNHNS, CDR2 SASEGT. The CDR3 is CASSFGQGSYGYTF.

The genes are TRBV29-1 and TRBJ1-5; TRBD2 matches 7 bases. Judging by the DNA end, TRBJ2-3 fits better; the J call may be wrong. Germline CDR1 and CDR2: SQVTM and ANQGSEA. This CDR3 region has 14 residues. CDR3 in DNA: TGCAGCGTGATGCTTTGGGGAGGGGATCTGCCCCAGTATTTT. Protein product: CSVMLWGGDLPQYF.

The rearrangement links TRBV7-8 to TRBJ2-3; 12 nucleotides line up with TRBD2. Germline V gene lookup returns CDR1 SGHVS and CDR2 FQNEAQ. The V gene end was trimmed by 5 bases and the J gene end by 3 bases; junction bases not matched to a gene: 18. The CDR3 sequence is 20 residues long. The CDR3 nucleotides read TGTGCCAGCAGCCCAATACCCCCGAGACTAGCGGGGGCGGAGACAGATACGCAGTATTTT. Protein: CASSPIPPRLAGAETDTQYF.

Comments on this clonotype: The junction does not match germline at one end; this may be a read error. This rearrangement joins TRBV6-2 or TRBV6-3 to TRBJ2-7; D gene uncertain. The CDR3 is 13 residues long. Germline-derived CDR1 and CDR2 are MNHEY and SVGEGT. CDR3 sequence: CASREGSSFEQYF. The CDR3 DNA sequence: TGTGCCAGCAGAGAAGGAAGCTCCTTCGAGCAGTACTTC.

In regard to this clonotype: A clone one base away is much larger, so this may be a read error. Likely a read error: the CDR3 ends without its conserved phenylalanine or tryptophan. This rearrangement joins TRBV7-9 to TRBJ1-2, with D possibly being TRBD1 (5 bases). Germline V gene data show CDR1 as SEHNR and CDR2 as FQNEAQ (reference sequence). V lost 6 bases and J lost 3, with 20 bases in between. The CDR3 is made up of 16 amino acids. In nucleotides, the CDR3 is TGTGCCAGCAGTCCACCAAGGGTGCGGGGCGACTATGGCTACACCTTA. This sequence encodes CASSPPRVRGDYGYTL.

In the case of this clonotype: One end of the junction is discordant with germline, which a read error may explain. The genes are TRBV4-2 and TRBJ1-4; D unclear. This CDR3 contains 17 residues. CDR1 is LGHNA, CDR2 YNFKEQ, per germline. This chain's CDR3 is CATSQDPRPKLDEKLFF. CDR3 bases: TGTGCCACCAGCCAAGATCCAAGACCTAAGTTGGATGAAAAACTGTTTTTT.

Concerning this clonotype itself: This CDR3 is missing its conserved last phenylalanine or tryptophan, likely due to a read error. The V and J genes are TRBV6-2 or TRBV6-3 and TRBJ2-3; 7 bases are shared with TRBD1. Looked up from germline, CDR1 is MNHEY and CDR2 is SVGEGT. The V and J ends lost 10 bases and 4 bases, in that order; junction bases with no gene match: 11. The CDR3 length is 14 residues. CDR3 DNA sequence: TGTGCCACCCTGACAGGGATGATCGCAGATACGCAGTATTTG. It specifies CATLTGMIADTQYL.

Of note for this clonotype: A read error may account for a junction end that differs from germline. The chain uses TRBV6-5 and TRBJ1-6, with D possibly being TRBD1 (6 bases). Germline-derived CDR1 and CDR2 are MNHEY and SVGAGI. This CDR3 is 16 amino acids long. The CDR3 region is CASSYLRGAYNSPLHF. For the CDR3, the DNA is TGTGCCAGCAGTTACTTGAGGGGGGCTTATAATTCACCCCTCCATTTT.

Turning to this clonotype: Its ends do not fully match the called genes, so a read error is possible. The rearrangement links TRBV11-2 to TRBJ2-7, with 9 bases lining up with TRBD1. Germline V CDR1 and CDR2: SGHAT, FQNNGV. This CDR3 is built from 15 residues. This CDR3 reads CVSSPGTGPSYEQYF. For the CDR3, the DNA is TGTGTCAGCAGCCCCGGGACAGGGCCCTCATACGAGCAGTATTTC.

Regarding this clonotype: The junction and the germline gene differ at one end; a read error may be behind it. CDR3 in DNA: TGTGCCTGCACAGCCGGGACAGGCCCCTACGAGGAGTGCTTC. Translation: CACTAGTGPYEECF. This chain connects TRBV10-3 to TRBJ2-7; TRBD1 matches 8 bases. Germline-derived CDR1 and CDR2 are ENHRY and SYGVKD. This CDR3 comprises 14 residues.

The count of this clonotype is one. Given a much more abundant clone one base away, this may be a read error. V gene TRBV20-1 combines with J gene TRBJ1-3; D is unclear. CDR1 and CDR2 from the germline V gene are DFQATT and SNEGSKA (reference sequence). This CDR3 region has 13 residues. CDR3 bases: TGCAGTGCTAGGATAGGGTCTGGAAACGCCATATATTTT. Encoded protein: CSARIGSGNAIYF.